Listed below are T cell receptor beta chains from one sample, sequenced in a study of blood T cell repertoires in COVID-19. The data were produced by immunoSEQ multiplex PCR, yet TCRdb's version contains in-frame clones alone and is incomplete. The profile shows 150,000 to 200,000 clones, approximately 85% of them singletons. The specimen was peripheral blood. Receptors originate from a woman aged 80 or over with acute or convalescent COVID-19. Each CDR3 is given with its conserved first and last residue. The D gene is left open where the match is weak. A row's size may be missing; if present it is once, few, many or a size class.

.	TRBV18	.	TRBJ1-6	TGTGCCAGCTCACGCGGACAAAATAATTCACCCCTCCACTTT	CASSRGQNNSPLHF
TRBD1	TRBV18	.	TRBJ2-5	TGTGCCAGCTCCCCGGGACAGCAAGAGACCCAGTACTTC	CASSPGQQETQYF
TRBD1	TRBV24-1	.	TRBJ1-2	TGTGCCACCAGTGATCAGGGGGTCGGCGGCTACACCTTC	CATSDQGVGGYTF
TRBD1	TRBV18	.	TRBJ1-5	TGTGCCAGCTCCCAAACTCGGGACAGGGGGAGCAATCAGCCCCAGCATTTT	CASSQTRDRGSNQPQHF
.	TRBV18	.	TRBJ1-1	TGTGCCACCCAGGGGTTGAGCTCCACTGAAGCTTTCTTT	CATQGLSSTEAFF
TRBD1	TRBV19	.	TRBJ1-2	TGTGCCAGTGCAAGACAGGGGGCGTCTGGCTATGGCTACACCTTC	CASARQGASGYGYTF
.	TRBV21-1	.	TRBJ2-7	TGTGCCAGCAGCAAACCTAATCGGGGGGTCTCCACCCGACTTTACGAGCAGTACTTC	CASSKPNRGVSTRLYEQYF
TRBD1	TRBV12-3/TRBV12-4	once	TRBJ2-7	TGTGCCAGCAGTCCAGCGGACAGGGCTAAGCAGTACTTC	CASSPADRAKQYF
.	TRBV29-1	.	TRBJ1-2	TGCAGCGTTGAACCGGGACACGGGTCAGTTGGCTACACCTTC	CSVEPGHGSVGYTF
.	TRBV5-6	.	TRBJ2-4	TGTGCCAGCAGCTTGGGATCAGGCATTCAGTACTTC	CASSLGSGIQYF
.	TRBV5-5	.	TRBJ1-2	TGTGCCAGCAGCTTGACCGGGGGGGGCGCAGCCGTCGGCTACACCTTC	CASSLTGGGAAVGYTF
.	TRBV9	few	TRBJ1-4	TGTGCCAGCAGCGCCAGGGGTCTTAATGAAAAACTGTTTTTT	CASSARGLNEKLFF
.	TRBV5-1	.	TRBJ1-4	TGCGCCAGCAGCCCCCTCTTGGCAGGGACTAATGAAAAACTGTTTTTT	CASSPLLAGTNEKLFF
.	TRBV30	once	TRBJ2-5	TGTGCCTGGAGTCTCCGGGAGACCCAGTACTTC	CAWSLRETQYF
TRBD2	TRBV9	.	TRBJ2-1	TGTGCCAGCAGCGTAGGGTCTAGCGGGAGGTTGGACAATGAGCAGTTCTTC	CASSVGSSGRLDNEQFF
TRBD1	TRBV7-9	.	TRBJ1-1	TGTGCCAGCAGTCCCGGACAGGGTAGGAACACTGAAGCTTTCTTT	CASSPGQGRNTEAFF
TRBD1	TRBV24-1	.	TRBJ1-1	TGTGCCACCAGTGACGGCGGGACAGGGTACATGAACACTGAAGCTTTCTTT	CATSDGGTGYMNTEAFF
.	TRBV21-1	.	TRBJ2-7	TGTGCCAGCAGCCACAGGGACCACGAGCAGTACTTC	CASSHRDHEQYF
TRBD1	TRBV2	once	TRBJ1-4	TGTGCCAGCAACACAGGGGACGAAAAACTGTTTTTT	CASNTGDEKLFF
TRBD1	TRBV5-4	once	TRBJ2-2	TGTGCCAGCAGCTTAGACAGGGGCCGGAACACCGGGGAGCTGTTTTTT	CASSLDRGRNTGELFF
.	TRBV2	.	TRBJ1-5	TGTGCCAGCAGTGAGGGCCGACCCAATCAGCCCCAGCATTTT	CASSEGRPNQPQHF